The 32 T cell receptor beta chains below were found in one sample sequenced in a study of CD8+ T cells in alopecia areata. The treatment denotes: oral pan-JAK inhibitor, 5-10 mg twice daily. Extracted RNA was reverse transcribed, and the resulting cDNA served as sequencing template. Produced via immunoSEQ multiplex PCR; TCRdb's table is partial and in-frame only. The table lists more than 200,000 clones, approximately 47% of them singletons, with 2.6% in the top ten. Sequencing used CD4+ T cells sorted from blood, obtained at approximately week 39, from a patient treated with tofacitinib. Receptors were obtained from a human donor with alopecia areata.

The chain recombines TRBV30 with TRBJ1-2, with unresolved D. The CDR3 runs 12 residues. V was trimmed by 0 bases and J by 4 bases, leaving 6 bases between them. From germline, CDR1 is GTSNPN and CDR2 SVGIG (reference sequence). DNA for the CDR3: TGTGCCTGGAGTGTAAGGAGCTATGGCTACACCTTC. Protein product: CAWSVRSYGYTF.

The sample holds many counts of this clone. The CDR3 loop is CASSPPRRQGTDTQYF. The CDR3 region has the DNA TGTGCCAGCTCACCACCGCGGAGACAGGGCACAGATACGCAGTATTTT. The V call is TRBV18, the J call TRBJ2-3; a weak D match, TRBD1 (6 bases). Germline-derived CDR1 and CDR2 are KGHSH and LQKENI. The CDR3 is made up of 16 amino acids. The germline V and J ends were trimmed by 0 bases and 1 base, with 11 bases remaining between them.

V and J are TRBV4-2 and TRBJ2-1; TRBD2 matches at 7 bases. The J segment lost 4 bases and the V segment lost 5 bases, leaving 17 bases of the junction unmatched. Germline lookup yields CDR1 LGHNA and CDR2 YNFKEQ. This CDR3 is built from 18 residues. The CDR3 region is CASSLVLASGAQYNEQFF. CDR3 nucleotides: TGTGCCAGCAGCTTGGTATTGGCTAGCGGAGCCCAATACAATGAGCAGTTCTTC.

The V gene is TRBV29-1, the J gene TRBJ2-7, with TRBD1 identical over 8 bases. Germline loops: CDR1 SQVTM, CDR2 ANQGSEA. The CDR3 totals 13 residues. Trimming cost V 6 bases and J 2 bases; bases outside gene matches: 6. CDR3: CSVRDRITYEQYF. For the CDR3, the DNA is TGCAGCGTAAGGGACAGGATAACCTACGAGCAGTACTTC.

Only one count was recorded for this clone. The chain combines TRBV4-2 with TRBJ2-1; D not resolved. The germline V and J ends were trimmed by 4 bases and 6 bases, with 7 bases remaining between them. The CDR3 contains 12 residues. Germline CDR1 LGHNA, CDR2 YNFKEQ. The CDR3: CASSRNFNEQFF. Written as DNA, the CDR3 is TGTGCCAGCAGCCGTAACTTCAATGAGCAGTTCTTC.

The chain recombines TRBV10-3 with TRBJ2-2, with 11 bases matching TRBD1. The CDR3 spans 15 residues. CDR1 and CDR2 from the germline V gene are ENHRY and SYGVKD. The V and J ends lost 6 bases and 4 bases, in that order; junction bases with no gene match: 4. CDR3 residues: CAIRPGTGGTGELFF. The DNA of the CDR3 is TGTGCCATCAGGCCCGGGACAGGGGGCACCGGGGAGCTGTTTTTT.

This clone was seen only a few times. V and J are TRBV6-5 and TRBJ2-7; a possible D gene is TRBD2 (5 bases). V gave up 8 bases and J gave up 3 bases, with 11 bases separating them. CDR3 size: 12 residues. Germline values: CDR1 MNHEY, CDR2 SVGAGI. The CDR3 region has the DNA TGTGCCAGCGGCCCAGGAGGCTACGAGCAGTACTTC. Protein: CASGPGGYEQYF.

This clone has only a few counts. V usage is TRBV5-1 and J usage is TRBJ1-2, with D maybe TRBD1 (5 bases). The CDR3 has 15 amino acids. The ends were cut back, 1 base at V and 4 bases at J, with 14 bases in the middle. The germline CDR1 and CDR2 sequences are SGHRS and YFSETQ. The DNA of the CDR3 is TGCGCCAGCAGCTTGACCCCCCGGGGGTCCTATGGCTACACCTTC. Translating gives CASSLTPRGSYGYTF.

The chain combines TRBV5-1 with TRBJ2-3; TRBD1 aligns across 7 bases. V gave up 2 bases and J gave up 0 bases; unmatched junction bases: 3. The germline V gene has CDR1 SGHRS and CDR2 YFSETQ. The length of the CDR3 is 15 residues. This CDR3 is CASSFGQVSTDTQYF. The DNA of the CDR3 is TGCGCCAGCAGCTTCGGACAGGTCAGCACAGATACGCAGTATTTT.

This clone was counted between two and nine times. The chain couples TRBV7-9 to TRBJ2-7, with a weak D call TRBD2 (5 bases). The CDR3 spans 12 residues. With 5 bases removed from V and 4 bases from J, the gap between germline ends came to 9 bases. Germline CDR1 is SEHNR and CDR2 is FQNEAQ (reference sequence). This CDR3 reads CASSHTSYEQYF. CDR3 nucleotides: TGTGCCAGCAGCCATACTAGTTACGAGCAGTACTTC.

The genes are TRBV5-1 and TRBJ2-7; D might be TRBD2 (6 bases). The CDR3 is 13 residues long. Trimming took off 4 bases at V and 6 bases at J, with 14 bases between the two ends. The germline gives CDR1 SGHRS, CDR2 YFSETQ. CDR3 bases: TGCGCCAGCAGCCCCCGACTAGTTTTCGAGCAGTACTTC. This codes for CASSPRLVFEQYF.

CDR3 nucleotide sequence: TGTGCCAGCTCACCAAGCTTGACCTACGAGCAGTACTTC. The encoded protein is CASSPSLTYEQYF. V usage is TRBV18 and J usage is TRBJ2-7; D call uncertain. The CDR3 is 13 amino acids. Trimming removed 2 bases from V and 2 bases from J, with 7 bases in between. Germline CDR1 is KGHSH and CDR2 is LQKENI. Full variable domain (outside the CDR3, taken from reference TRBV18 and TRBJ2-7): NAGVMQNPRHLVRRRGQEARLRCSPMKGHSHVYWYRQLPEEGLKFMVYLQKENIIDESGMPKERFSAEFPKEGPSILRIQQVVRGDSAAYFCASSPSLTYEQYFGPGTRLTVT.

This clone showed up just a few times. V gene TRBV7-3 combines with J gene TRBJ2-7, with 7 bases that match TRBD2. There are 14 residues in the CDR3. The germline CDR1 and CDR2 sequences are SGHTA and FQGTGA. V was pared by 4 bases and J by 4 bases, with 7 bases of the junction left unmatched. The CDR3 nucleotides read TGTGCCAGCAGCTCTAGAGCGGGAAGTTACGAGCAGTACTTC. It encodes CASSSRAGSYEQYF.

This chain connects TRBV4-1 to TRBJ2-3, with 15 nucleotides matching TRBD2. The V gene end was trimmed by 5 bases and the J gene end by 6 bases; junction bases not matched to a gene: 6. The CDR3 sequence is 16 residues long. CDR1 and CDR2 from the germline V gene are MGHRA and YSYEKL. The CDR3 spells CASSLRTSGRVDTQYF. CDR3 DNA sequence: TGCGCCAGCAGCTTACGGACTAGCGGGAGGGTGGATACGCAGTATTTT.

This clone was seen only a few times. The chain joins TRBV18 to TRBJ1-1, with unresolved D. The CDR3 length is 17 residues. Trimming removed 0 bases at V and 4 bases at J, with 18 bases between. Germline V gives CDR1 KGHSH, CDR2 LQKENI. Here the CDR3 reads CASSPPPGLTTGTEAFF. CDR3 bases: TGTGCCAGCTCACCACCGCCAGGCTTGACAACGGGCACTGAAGCTTTCTTT.

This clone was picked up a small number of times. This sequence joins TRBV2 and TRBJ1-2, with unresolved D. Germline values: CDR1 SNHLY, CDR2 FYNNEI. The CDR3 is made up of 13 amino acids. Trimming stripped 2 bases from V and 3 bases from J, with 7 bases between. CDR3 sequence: CASSELGDYGYTF. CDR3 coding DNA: TGTGCCAGCAGTGAACTGGGCGACTATGGCTACACCTTC.

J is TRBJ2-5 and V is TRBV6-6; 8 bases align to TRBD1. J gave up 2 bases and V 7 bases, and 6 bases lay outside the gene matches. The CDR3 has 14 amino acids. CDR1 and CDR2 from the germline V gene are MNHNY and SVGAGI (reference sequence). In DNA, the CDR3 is TGTGCCAGCACCGGAGACAGGGGACAAGAGACCCAGTACTTC. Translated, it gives CASTGDRGQETQYF.

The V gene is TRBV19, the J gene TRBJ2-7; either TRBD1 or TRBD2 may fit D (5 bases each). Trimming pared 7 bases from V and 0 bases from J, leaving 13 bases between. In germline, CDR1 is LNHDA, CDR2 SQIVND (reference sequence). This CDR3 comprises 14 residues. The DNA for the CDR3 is TGTGCCAGTACTGCAGGGACGAACTCCTACGAGCAGTACTTC. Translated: CASTAGTNSYEQYF.

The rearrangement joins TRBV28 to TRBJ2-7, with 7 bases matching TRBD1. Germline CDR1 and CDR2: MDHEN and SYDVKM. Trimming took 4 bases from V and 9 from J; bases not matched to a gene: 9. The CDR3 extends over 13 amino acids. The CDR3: CASSSPRGFGQYF. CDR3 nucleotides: TGTGCCAGCAGTTCCCCCAGGGGGTTCGGGCAGTACTTC. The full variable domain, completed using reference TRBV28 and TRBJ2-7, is DVKVTQSSRYLVKRTGEKVFLECVQDMDHENMFWYRQDPGLGLRLIYFSYDVKMKEKGDIPEGYSVSREKKERFSLILESASTNQTSMYLCASSSPRGFGQYFGPGTRLTVT.

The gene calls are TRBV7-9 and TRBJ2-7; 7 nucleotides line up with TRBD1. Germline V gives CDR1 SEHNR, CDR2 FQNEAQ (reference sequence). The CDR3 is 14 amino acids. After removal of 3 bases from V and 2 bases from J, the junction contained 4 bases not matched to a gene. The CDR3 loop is CASSFGTAAYEQYF. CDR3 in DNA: TGTGCCAGCAGCTTCGGGACAGCAGCCTACGAGCAGTACTTC.

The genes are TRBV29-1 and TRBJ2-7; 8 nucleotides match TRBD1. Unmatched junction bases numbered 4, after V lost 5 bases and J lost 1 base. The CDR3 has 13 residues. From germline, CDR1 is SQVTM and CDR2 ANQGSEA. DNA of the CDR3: TGCAGCGTTCCTGGGGACAGGTCCTACGAGCAGTACTTC. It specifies CSVPGDRSYEQYF.

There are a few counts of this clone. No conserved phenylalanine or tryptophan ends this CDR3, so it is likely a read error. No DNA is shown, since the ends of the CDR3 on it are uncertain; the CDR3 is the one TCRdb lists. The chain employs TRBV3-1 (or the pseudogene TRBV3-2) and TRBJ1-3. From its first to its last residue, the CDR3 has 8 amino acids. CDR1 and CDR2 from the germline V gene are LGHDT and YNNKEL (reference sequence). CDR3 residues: CASSQACL.

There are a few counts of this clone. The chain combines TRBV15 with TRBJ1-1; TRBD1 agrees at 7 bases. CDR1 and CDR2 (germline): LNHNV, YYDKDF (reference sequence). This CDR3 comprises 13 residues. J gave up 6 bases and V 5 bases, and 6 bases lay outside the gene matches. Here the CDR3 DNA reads TGTGCCACCAGCTTTACTACAGGGGCTGAAGCTTTCTTT. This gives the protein CATSFTTGAEAFF.

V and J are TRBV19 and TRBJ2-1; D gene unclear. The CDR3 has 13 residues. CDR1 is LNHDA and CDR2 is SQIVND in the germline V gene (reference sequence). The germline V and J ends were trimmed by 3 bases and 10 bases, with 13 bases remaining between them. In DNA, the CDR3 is TGTGCCAGTAGTATTCACGACTGGCCCGAGCAGTTCTTC. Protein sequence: CASSIHDWPEQFF.

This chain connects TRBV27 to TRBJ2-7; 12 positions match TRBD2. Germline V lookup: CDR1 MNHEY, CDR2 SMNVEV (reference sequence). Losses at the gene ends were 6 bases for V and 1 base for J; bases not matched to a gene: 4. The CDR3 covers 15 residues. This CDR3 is CASRPGLAGSYEQYF. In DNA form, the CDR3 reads TGTGCCAGCAGACCCGGACTAGCGGGGTCCTACGAGCAGTACTTC.

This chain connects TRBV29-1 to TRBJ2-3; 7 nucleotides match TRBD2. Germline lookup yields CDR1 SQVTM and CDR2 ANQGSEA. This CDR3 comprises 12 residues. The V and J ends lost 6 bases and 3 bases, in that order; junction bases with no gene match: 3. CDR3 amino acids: CSVHGGTDTQYF. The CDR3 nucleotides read TGCAGCGTCCACGGGGGGACAGATACGCAGTATTTT.

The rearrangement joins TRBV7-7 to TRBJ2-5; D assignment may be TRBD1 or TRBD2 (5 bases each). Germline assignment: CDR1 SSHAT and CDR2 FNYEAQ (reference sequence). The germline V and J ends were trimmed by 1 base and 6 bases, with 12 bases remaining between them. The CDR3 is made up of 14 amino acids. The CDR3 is CASSLVGAGKTQYF. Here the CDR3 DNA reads TGTGCCAGCAGCTTAGTAGGGGCCGGGAAGACCCAGTACTTC.

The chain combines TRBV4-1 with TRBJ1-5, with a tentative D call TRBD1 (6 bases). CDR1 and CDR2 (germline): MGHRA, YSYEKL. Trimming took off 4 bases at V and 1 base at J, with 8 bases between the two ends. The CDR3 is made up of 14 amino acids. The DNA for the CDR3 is TGCGCCAGCAGCCGTGACAGGAGCAATCAGCCCCAGCATTTT. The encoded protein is CASSRDRSNQPQHF.

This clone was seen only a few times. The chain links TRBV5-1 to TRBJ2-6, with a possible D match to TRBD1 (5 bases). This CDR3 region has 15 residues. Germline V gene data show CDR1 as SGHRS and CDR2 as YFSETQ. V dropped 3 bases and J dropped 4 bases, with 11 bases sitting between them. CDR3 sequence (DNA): TGCGCCAGCAGCTACTCAGGGTTAGGGGCCAACGTCCTGACTTTC. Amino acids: CASSYSGLGANVLTF. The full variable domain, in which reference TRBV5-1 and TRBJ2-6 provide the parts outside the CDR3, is KAGVTQTPRYLIKTRGQQVTLSCSPISGHRSVSWYQQTPGQGLQFLFEYFSETQRNKGNFPGRFSGRQFSNSRSEMNVSTLELGDSALYLCASSYSGLGANVLTFGAGSRLTVL.

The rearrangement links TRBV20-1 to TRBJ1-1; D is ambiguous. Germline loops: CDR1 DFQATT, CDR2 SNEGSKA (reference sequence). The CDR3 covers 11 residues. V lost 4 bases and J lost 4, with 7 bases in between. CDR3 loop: CSATRTTEAFF. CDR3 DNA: TGCAGTGCTACAAGGACCACTGAAGCTTTCTTT.

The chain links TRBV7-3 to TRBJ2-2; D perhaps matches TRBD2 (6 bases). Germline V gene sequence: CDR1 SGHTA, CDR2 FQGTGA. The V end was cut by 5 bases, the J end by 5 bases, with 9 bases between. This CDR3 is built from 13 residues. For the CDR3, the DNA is TGTGCCAGCAGCCCCGGGAGAACCGGGGAGCTGTTTTTT. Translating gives CASSPGRTGELFF.

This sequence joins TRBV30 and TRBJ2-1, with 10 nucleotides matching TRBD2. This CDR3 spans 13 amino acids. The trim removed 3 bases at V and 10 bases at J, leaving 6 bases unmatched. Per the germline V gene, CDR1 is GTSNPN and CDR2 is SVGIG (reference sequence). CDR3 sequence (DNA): TGTGCCTGGAGACCAGCGGGAGGGTACGAGCAGTTCTTC. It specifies CAWRPAGGYEQFF.